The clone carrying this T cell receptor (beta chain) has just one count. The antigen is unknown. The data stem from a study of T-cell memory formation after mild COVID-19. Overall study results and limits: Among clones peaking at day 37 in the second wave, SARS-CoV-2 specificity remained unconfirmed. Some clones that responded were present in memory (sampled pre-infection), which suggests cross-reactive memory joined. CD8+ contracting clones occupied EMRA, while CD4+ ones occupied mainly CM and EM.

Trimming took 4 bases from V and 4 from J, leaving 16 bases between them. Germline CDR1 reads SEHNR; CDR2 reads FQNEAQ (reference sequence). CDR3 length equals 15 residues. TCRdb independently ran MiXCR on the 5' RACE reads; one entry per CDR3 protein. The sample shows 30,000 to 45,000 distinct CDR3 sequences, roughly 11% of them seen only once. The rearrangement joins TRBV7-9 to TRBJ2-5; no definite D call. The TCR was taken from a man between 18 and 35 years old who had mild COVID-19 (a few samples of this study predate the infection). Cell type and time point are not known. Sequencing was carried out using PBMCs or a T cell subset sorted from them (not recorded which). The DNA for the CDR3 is TGTGCCAGCAGCTCCATGGCTGGAAGCCGAGAGACCCAGTACTTC. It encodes CASSSMAGSRETQYF.